This note documents a single T cell receptor beta chain sequence. Antigen: not known. Unexposed donor CD4+ T cells date from about 2011-2018, before the COVID-19 pandemic. CD4+ T cells were isolated from the cells after less than 13 days of culture. As cell numbers allowed, unexposed-donor CD4+ T cells faced SARS-CoV-2 S/N and four cold-coronavirus spikes. Half the medium was replaced with IL-2 medium on days 3 and 7. This sample is drawn from a study of CD4 T cells in relation to SARS-CoV-2 and coronaviruses. At the level of the study: The HLA restriction of the shared crossreactive spike epitopes was mapped.

The germline gives CDR1 SGHVS, CDR2 FNYEAQ. This CDR3 contains 11 residues. V lost 6 bases and J 4 bases, leaving 6 bases between the germline ends. Profiled with immunoSEQ multiplex PCR; TCRdb holds only in-frame clones, not every one. Of 9,500 to 15,000 clones in the sample, around 80% were seen once. The chain employs TRBV7-6 and TRBJ2-5, with D maybe TRBD2 (6 bases). The sample consisted of CD4+ T cells from PBMCs, cultured in vitro. This receptor was obtained from a human donor in good health. CDR3 DNA: TGTGCCAGCAGTAGCGGAGAGACCCAGTACTTC. Residues: CASSSGETQYF.